These T cell receptor beta chains were read from a single sample in a study of identical twins. TCRdb ran MiXCR on the 5' RACE reads and lists one entry per CDR3 protein. The repertoire includes about 730,000 distinct CDR3 sequences, around 20% of them detected once, and roughly 4.3% sits in the top ten. This sample also appeared in a second study, on T cells expressing NK-cell markers.

The sequenced sample consisted of PBMCs. The receptor source for this set is a woman aged 18-35 years in good health. The CDR3 runs from the conserved cysteine through the conserved F or W. The order of the fields is clone size, D gene, CDR3 length, V gene, J gene, CDR3 DNA, CDR3 protein. The D gene is left open where the match is weak. Not every row has a clone size; where given, it reads once, few, many or a size class.

abundance: many; d_gene: TRBD1; len: 13; v_gene: TRBV29-1; j_gene: TRBJ2-7; CDR3nt: TGCAGCGTGGGGACAGGGGGTCGATACGAGCAGTACTTC; CDR3aa: CSVGTGGRYEQYF
abundance: many; d_gene: NA; len: 14; v_gene: TRBV6-5; j_gene: TRBJ1-2; CDR3nt: TGTGCCAGCAGTTACTCCAGGGGTTTCTATGGCTACACCTTC; CDR3aa: CASSYSRGFYGYTF
abundance: few; d_gene: NA; len: 13; v_gene: TRBV29-1; j_gene: TRBJ1-1; CDR3nt: TGCAGCGTGACCGGGGACACCCGGATGGGAGCTTTCTTT; CDR3aa: CSVTGDTRMGAFF
abundance: NA; d_gene: NA; len: 15; v_gene: TRBV20-1; j_gene: TRBJ2-1; CDR3nt: TGCAGTGCTAGAGGACTAGACGTCTCCTACAATGAGCAGTTCTTC; CDR3aa: CSARGLDVSYNEQFF
abundance: NA; d_gene: NA; len: 16; v_gene: TRBV19; j_gene: TRBJ2-1; CDR3nt: TGTGCCAGTAATAAAGGGGTACAGACACCCTACAATGAGCAGTTCTTC; CDR3aa: CASNKGVQTPYNEQFF
abundance: NA; d_gene: NA; len: 11; v_gene: TRBV12-3/TRBV12-4; j_gene: TRBJ2-3; CDR3nt: TGTGCCAGCTACTCGGGGCAAACGCAGTATTTT; CDR3aa: CASYSGQTQYF
abundance: few; d_gene: TRBD1; len: 15; v_gene: TRBV18; j_gene: TRBJ2-3; CDR3nt: TGTGCCAGCCTTCACCCGGGACAGGGAACAGATACGCAGTATTTT; CDR3aa: CASLHPGQGTDTQYF
abundance: NA; d_gene: NA; len: 12; v_gene: TRBV2; j_gene: TRBJ2-7; CDR3nt: TGTGCCAGGGGGGGGCCCTCCGCTGAGCAGTACTTC; CDR3aa: CARGGPSAEQYF
abundance: NA; d_gene: NA; len: 17; v_gene: TRBV10-3; j_gene: TRBJ2-7; CDR3nt: TGTGCCATCAGTGAGACTACTGGGGGCCCGAGCTCCTACGAGCAGTACTTC; CDR3aa: CAISETTGGPSSYEQYF
abundance: NA; d_gene: NA; len: 13; v_gene: TRBV20-1; j_gene: TRBJ1-2; CDR3nt: TGCAGTGCTCTCCGGGACCCCGACTATGGCTACACCTTC; CDR3aa: CSALRDPDYGYTF
abundance: NA; d_gene: NA; len: 14; v_gene: TRBV11-3; j_gene: TRBJ2-7; CDR3nt: TGTGCCAGCAGCCTTGGCCACAGGGACTACGAGCAGTACTTC; CDR3aa: CASSLGHRDYEQYF
abundance: few; d_gene: NA; len: 14; v_gene: TRBV20-1; j_gene: TRBJ2-5; CDR3nt: TGCAGTGCTAAGACCGGAAGAGGGGAAGAGACCCAGTACTTC; CDR3aa: CSAKTGRGEETQYF
abundance: few; d_gene: NA; len: 14; v_gene: TRBV29-1; j_gene: TRBJ2-2; CDR3nt: TGCAGCGCGTCCCTCTCAGGGTCTCCCGGGGAGCTGTTTTTT; CDR3aa: CSASLSGSPGELFF
abundance: few; d_gene: NA; len: 14; v_gene: TRBV20-1; j_gene: TRBJ2-3; CDR3nt: TGCAGTGCTGTCGATTCGCAGGGTGCAGATACGCAGTATTTT; CDR3aa: CSAVDSQGADTQYF
abundance: few; d_gene: NA; len: 16; v_gene: TRBV6-1; j_gene: TRBJ2-7; CDR3nt: TGTGCCAGCAGACAGACCGGGATTTCATCTCCCTACGAGCAGTACTTC; CDR3aa: CASRQTGISSPYEQYF
abundance: few; d_gene: NA; len: 11; v_gene: TRBV29-1; j_gene: TRBJ2-1; CDR3nt: TGCAGCATTCCCCTGATGCATGAGCAGTTCTTC; CDR3aa: CSIPLMHEQFF
abundance: NA; d_gene: TRBD1; len: 13; v_gene: TRBV29-1; j_gene: TRBJ1-2; CDR3nt: TGCAGCGCTGGAGGCCAGGGGGCATATGGCTACACCTTC; CDR3aa: CSAGGQGAYGYTF
abundance: few; d_gene: TRBD2; len: 14; v_gene: TRBV5-1; j_gene: TRBJ2-3; CDR3nt: TGCGCCAGCAGCTCGGGACTAGCCTCAGATACGCAGTATTTT; CDR3aa: CASSSGLASDTQYF
abundance: many; d_gene: NA; len: 11; v_gene: TRBV6-2/TRBV6-3; j_gene: TRBJ2-7; CDR3nt: TGTGCCAGCAGGCGTATGGGCGAGCAGTACTTC; CDR3aa: CASRRMGEQYF
abundance: few; d_gene: NA; len: 13; v_gene: TRBV9; j_gene: TRBJ1-1; CDR3nt: TGTGCCAGCAGCGTGGGGTTTCAGACTGAAGCTTTCTTT; CDR3aa: CASSVGFQTEAFF
abundance: few; d_gene: TRBD1; len: 12; v_gene: TRBV20-1; j_gene: TRBJ1-2; CDR3nt: TGCAGTGCATCGACAGGGGATAGGGGCTACACCTTC; CDR3aa: CSASTGDRGYTF
abundance: NA; d_gene: NA; len: 19; v_gene: TRBV19; j_gene: TRBJ2-7; CDR3nt: TGTGCCAGTAGTATCCGGGCTCCCGGGGGAAAAGCATCGTCCTACGAGCAGTACTTC; CDR3aa: CASSIRAPGGKASSYEQYF
abundance: many; d_gene: NA; len: 12; v_gene: TRBV3-1; j_gene: TRBJ1-2; CDR3nt: TGTGCCAGCAGCCAGGACTACGATGGCTACACCTTC; CDR3aa: CASSQDYDGYTF
abundance: few; d_gene: TRBD2; len: 15; v_gene: TRBV12-3/TRBV12-4; j_gene: TRBJ2-1; CDR3nt: TGTGCCAGCAGTTCCGGAGTAGCGGGAGAGACGGAGCAGTTCTTC; CDR3aa: CASSSGVAGETEQFF
abundance: NA; d_gene: TRBD2; len: 15; v_gene: TRBV6-2/TRBV6-3; j_gene: TRBJ2-1; CDR3nt: TGTGCCAGCAGTTGGGGAGGAGCGGGACTCAATGAGCAGTTCTTC; CDR3aa: CASSWGGAGLNEQFF
abundance: few; d_gene: NA; len: 11; v_gene: TRBV6-2/TRBV6-3; j_gene: TRBJ2-1; CDR3nt: TGTGCCAGCGGGAGGCCCAATGAGCAGTTCTTC; CDR3aa: CASGRPNEQFF
abundance: NA; d_gene: NA; len: 13; v_gene: TRBV10-3; j_gene: TRBJ2-5; CDR3nt: TGTGCCATCTCTTCCCAGGGTCTAAAGACCCAGTACTTC; CDR3aa: CAISSQGLKTQYF
abundance: NA; d_gene: NA; len: 14; v_gene: TRBV6-1; j_gene: TRBJ2-2; CDR3nt: TGTGCCAGCACCCCTGGGTCACATGCCGGGGAGCTGTTTTTT; CDR3aa: CASTPGSHAGELFF
abundance: NA; d_gene: NA; len: 16; v_gene: TRBV2; j_gene: TRBJ1-5; CDR3nt: TGTGCCAGCAGCCCTCCCGGGACCATTAGTGATCAGCCCCAGCATTTT; CDR3aa: CASSPPGTISDQPQHF
abundance: NA; d_gene: NA; len: 12; v_gene: TRBV29-1; j_gene: TRBJ2-3; CDR3nt: TGCAGCGTTGAACAAGTCACAGATACGCAGTATTTT; CDR3aa: CSVEQVTDTQYF
abundance: NA; d_gene: NA; len: 13; v_gene: TRBV6-6; j_gene: TRBJ2-7; CDR3nt: TGTGCCAGCAGTTACGGGGGGTATGGCGAGCAGTACTTC; CDR3aa: CASSYGGYGEQYF
abundance: few; d_gene: TRBD1; len: 16; v_gene: TRBV4-1; j_gene: TRBJ2-1; CDR3nt: TGCGCCAGCAGCCAAGCCCCGGCCAGGGGGCCACATGAGCAGTTCTTC; CDR3aa: CASSQAPARGPHEQFF
abundance: NA; d_gene: TRBD1; len: 15; v_gene: TRBV7-9; j_gene: TRBJ2-3; CDR3nt: TGTGCCAGCAGCTCGAGACAGGGGGCGACAGATACGCAGTATTTT; CDR3aa: CASSSRQGATDTQYF
abundance: few; d_gene: NA; len: 11; v_gene: TRBV12-3/TRBV12-4; j_gene: TRBJ1-5; CDR3nt: TGTGCCAGCACCAACCGAGGGACACCGCATTTT; CDR3aa: CASTNRGTPHF
abundance: NA; d_gene: NA; len: 16; v_gene: TRBV18; j_gene: TRBJ1-1; CDR3nt: TGTGCCAGCTCACCACCTGGACGTGGGATGAACACTGAAGCTTTCTTT; CDR3aa: CASSPPGRGMNTEAFF
abundance: few; d_gene: NA; len: 11; v_gene: TRBV20-1; j_gene: TRBJ1-2; CDR3nt: TGCAGTGCAGGGGGGGAAGCTGGCTACACCTTC; CDR3aa: CSAGGEAGYTF
abundance: few; d_gene: TRBD2; len: 16; v_gene: TRBV12-3/TRBV12-4; j_gene: TRBJ2-3; CDR3nt: TGTGCCAGCAGTTTAGCCTCGGGGGGGGCCCAAGATACGCAGTATTTT; CDR3aa: CASSLASGGAQDTQYF
abundance: few; d_gene: NA; len: 13; v_gene: TRBV15; j_gene: TRBJ2-2; CDR3nt: TGTGCCACTGCTGAAGAAAACACCGGGGAGCTGTTTTTT; CDR3aa: CATAEENTGELFF
abundance: NA; d_gene: TRBD2; len: 13; v_gene: TRBV6-1; j_gene: TRBJ2-1; CDR3nt: TGTGCCACCAAGGGCGGGGGAGTTAATGAGCAGTTCTTC; CDR3aa: CATKGGGVNEQFF
abundance: NA; d_gene: TRBD1; len: 15; v_gene: TRBV7-6; j_gene: TRBJ2-3; CDR3nt: TGTGCCAGCAGCTTAATGACAGGGAGCACAGATACGCAGTATTTT; CDR3aa: CASSLMTGSTDTQYF
abundance: NA; d_gene: TRBD2; len: 17; v_gene: TRBV3-1; j_gene: TRBJ2-1; CDR3nt: TGTGCCAGCTGCAAACAGGTAGCGGGGGGGCCTGGTAGTGAGCAGTTCTTC; CDR3aa: CASCKQVAGGPGSEQFF
abundance: many; d_gene: TRBD1; len: 13; v_gene: TRBV29-1; j_gene: TRBJ1-1; CDR3nt: TGCAGCGGCTCCGGGACAGAGAACACTGAAGCTTTCTTT; CDR3aa: CSGSGTENTEAFF
abundance: NA; d_gene: NA; len: 15; v_gene: TRBV12-3/TRBV12-4; j_gene: TRBJ2-5; CDR3nt: TGTGCCAGCAGTTTGAATGGGGGGAGAGAAGAGACCCAGTACTTC; CDR3aa: CASSLNGGREETQYF
abundance: NA; d_gene: NA; len: 13; v_gene: TRBV27; j_gene: TRBJ2-1; CDR3nt: TGTGCCAGCAGTCCGGGGTGGCGGAATGAGCAGTTCTTC; CDR3aa: CASSPGWRNEQFF
abundance: NA; d_gene: TRBD1; len: 16; v_gene: TRBV5-1; j_gene: TRBJ2-4; CDR3nt: TGCGCCAGCAGCTCCGGACAGGGACAGGGTGCGGACATTCAGTACTTC; CDR3aa: CASSSGQGQGADIQYF
abundance: many; d_gene: TRBD1; len: 15; v_gene: TRBV6-4; j_gene: TRBJ1-1; CDR3nt: TGTGCCAGCAGTGAGGGCCAGGGGGAAGGCACTGAAGCTTTCTTT; CDR3aa: CASSEGQGEGTEAFF
abundance: few; d_gene: NA; len: 17; v_gene: TRBV7-9; j_gene: TRBJ2-1; CDR3nt: TGTGCCAGCAGCCCTACTAGTGGCCGGGGCCCCTACAATGAGCAGTTCTTC; CDR3aa: CASSPTSGRGPYNEQFF
abundance: few; d_gene: NA; len: 18; v_gene: TRBV5-1; j_gene: TRBJ1-2; CDR3nt: TGCGCCAGCAGCTTATATCGGACGTCACAGCCTACTAACTATGGCTACACCTTC; CDR3aa: CASSLYRTSQPTNYGYTF
abundance: many; d_gene: NA; len: 13; v_gene: TRBV20-1; j_gene: TRBJ2-7; CDR3nt: TGCAGTGCTAGATCTGGCATCTCCTACGAGCAGTACTTC; CDR3aa: CSARSGISYEQYF
abundance: NA; d_gene: NA; len: 12; v_gene: TRBV5-6; j_gene: TRBJ2-3; CDR3nt: TGTGCCAGCAGCTTGAGTTTGGATACGCAGTATTTT; CDR3aa: CASSLSLDTQYF
abundance: many; d_gene: TRBD1; len: 14; v_gene: TRBV10-2; j_gene: TRBJ2-3; CDR3nt: TGCGCCAGCAGGGGACAGGGGTGGTCTGATACGCAGTATTTT; CDR3aa: CASRGQGWSDTQYF
abundance: many; d_gene: NA; len: 14; v_gene: TRBV7-2; j_gene: TRBJ2-2; CDR3nt: TGTGCCAGCAGCTTGTTTGGGGGCACCGGGGAGCTGTTTTTT; CDR3aa: CASSLFGGTGELFF
abundance: NA; d_gene: NA; len: 14; v_gene: TRBV6-1; j_gene: TRBJ1-2; CDR3nt: TGTGCCAGCAGTACACTAGGAGACTCCCTTGGCTACACCTTC; CDR3aa: CASSTLGDSLGYTF